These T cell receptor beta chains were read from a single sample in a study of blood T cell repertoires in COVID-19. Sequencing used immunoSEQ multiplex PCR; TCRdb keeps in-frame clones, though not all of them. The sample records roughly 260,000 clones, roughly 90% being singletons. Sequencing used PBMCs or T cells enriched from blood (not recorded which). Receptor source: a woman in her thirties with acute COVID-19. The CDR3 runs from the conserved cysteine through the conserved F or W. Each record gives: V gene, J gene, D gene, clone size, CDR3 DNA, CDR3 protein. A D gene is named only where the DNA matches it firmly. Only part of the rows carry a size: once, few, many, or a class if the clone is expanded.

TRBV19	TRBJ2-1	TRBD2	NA	TGTGCCAGTAGTCGCGGGGGAGGGGACCCGAATGAGCAGTTCTTC	CASSRGGGDPNEQFF
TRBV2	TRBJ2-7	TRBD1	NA	TGTGCCAGCAGCGGGGACAGTGATCGGCAGTACTTC	CASSGDSDRQYF
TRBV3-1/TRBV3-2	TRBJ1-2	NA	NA	TGTGCCAGCAGCCCATATACAAGACGGGCTAACTATGGCTACACCTTC	CASSPYTRRANYGYTF
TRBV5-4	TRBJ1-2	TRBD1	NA	TGTGCCAGCAGTTCCGGACAGGGACTTTATGGCTACACCTTC	CASSSGQGLYGYTF
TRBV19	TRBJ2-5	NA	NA	TGTGCCAGTAGTACTCAGCAGGGCATTGGGACCCAGTACTTC	CASSTQQGIGTQYF
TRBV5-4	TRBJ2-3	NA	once	TGTGCCAGCAGCGCGGGACAGAACACAGATACGCAGTATTTT	CASSAGQNTDTQYF
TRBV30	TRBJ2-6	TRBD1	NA	TGTGCCTGGAGGGGGACCCGGGACAGGGCCTCTGGGGCCAACGTCCTGACTTTC	CAWRGTRDRASGANVLTF
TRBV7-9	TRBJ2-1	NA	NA	TGTGCCAGCAGCTTTTCCTCCCTAGAAAGCTCCTACAATGAGCAGTTCTTC	CASSFSSLESSYNEQFF
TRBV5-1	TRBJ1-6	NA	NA	TGCGCCAGCCTCCGCCGGGGGACGGATAATTCACCCCTCCACTTT	CASLRRGTDNSPLHF
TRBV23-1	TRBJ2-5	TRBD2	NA	TGCGCCAGCAGTCAATCCGGGACTAGATCTAATTCGGAGACCCAGTACTTC	CASSQSGTRSNSETQYF
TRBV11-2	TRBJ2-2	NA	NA	TGTGCCAGCAGCGCACTCCGGGGAGGCCCCGGGGAGCTGTTTTTT	CASSALRGGPGELFF
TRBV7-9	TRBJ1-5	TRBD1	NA	TGTGCCAGCAGCTTGGGACAGAATCAGCCCCAGCATTTT	CASSLGQNQPQHF
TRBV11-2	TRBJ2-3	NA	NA	TGTGCCAGCAGCTTAGAGTTGGGACAGCAGTATTTT	CASSLELGQQYF
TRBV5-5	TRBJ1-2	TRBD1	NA	TGTGCCAGCAGCTTGGCTGGGACAGGCTATGGCTACACCTTC	CASSLAGTGYGYTF
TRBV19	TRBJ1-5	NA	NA	TGTGCCAGTAGTATTAGTAGCACACCTAGCAATCAGCCCCAGCATTTT	CASSISSTPSNQPQHF